Included here is one T cell receptor beta chain sequence, with context. Looked up from germline, CDR1 is MNHNS and CDR2 is SASEGT. This CDR3 is built from 15 residues. V was pared by 4 bases and J by 4 bases, with 11 bases between. These data come from a study of blood T cell repertoires in COVID-19. TCRdb's copy holds only in-frame clones and misses some; the assay was immunoSEQ multiplex PCR. The sample yields under 350,000 clones, 80% to 90% seen once. This chain joins TRBV6-1 and TRBJ1-6, with a tentative D call TRBD1 (5 bases). The receptor was isolated from a woman aged 70-85 years with acute or convalescent COVID-19. The sample consisted of peripheral blood. CDR3 nucleotides: TGTGCCAGCAGTGGGGGCGGGGCTTATAATTCACCCCTCCACTTT. Protein: CASSGGGAYNSPLHF.